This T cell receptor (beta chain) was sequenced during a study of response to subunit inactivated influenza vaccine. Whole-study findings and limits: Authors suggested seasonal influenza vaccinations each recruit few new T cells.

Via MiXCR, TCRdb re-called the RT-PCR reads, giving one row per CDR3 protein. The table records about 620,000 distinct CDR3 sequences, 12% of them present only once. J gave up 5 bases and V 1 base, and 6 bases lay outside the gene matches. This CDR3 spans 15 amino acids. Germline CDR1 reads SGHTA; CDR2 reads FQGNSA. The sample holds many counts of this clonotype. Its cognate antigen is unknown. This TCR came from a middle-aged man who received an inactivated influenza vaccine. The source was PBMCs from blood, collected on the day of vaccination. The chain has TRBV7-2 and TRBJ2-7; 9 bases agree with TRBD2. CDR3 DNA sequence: TGTGCCAGCAGCTTAGAGGGACTAGCAGTCCACGAGCAGTACTTC. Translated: CASSLEGLAVHEQYF.